This T cell receptor (beta chain) was sequenced in a study of T cell clonality in common variable immunodeficiency. Regarding the study as a whole: What drives increased CVID clonality needs T cell subpopulation sequencing. Shared TCRbeta clones were fewer between CVID subjects than controls.

This clone was found many times. Its target is unknown. Here immunoSEQ multiplex PCR was the method, and the copy in TCRdb shows in-frame clones only, minus some. The sample includes about 35,000 clones, none of them occurring once. The TCR originated in a person aged 18-70 years in good health. The sequenced sample was peripheral blood mononuclear cells.

CDR3 protein: CASSYARVYTF. CDR3 DNA (partial): TGTGCCAGCAGTTACGCGCGGGTC. The chain combines TRBV6-2 or TRBV6-3 with TRBJ1-2; D is unresolved. The CDR3 end falls 3 residues outside the read, so it is completed with the germline J gene. The germline V gene encodes CDR1 MNHEY and CDR2 SVGEGT. The CDR3 runs 11 residues.